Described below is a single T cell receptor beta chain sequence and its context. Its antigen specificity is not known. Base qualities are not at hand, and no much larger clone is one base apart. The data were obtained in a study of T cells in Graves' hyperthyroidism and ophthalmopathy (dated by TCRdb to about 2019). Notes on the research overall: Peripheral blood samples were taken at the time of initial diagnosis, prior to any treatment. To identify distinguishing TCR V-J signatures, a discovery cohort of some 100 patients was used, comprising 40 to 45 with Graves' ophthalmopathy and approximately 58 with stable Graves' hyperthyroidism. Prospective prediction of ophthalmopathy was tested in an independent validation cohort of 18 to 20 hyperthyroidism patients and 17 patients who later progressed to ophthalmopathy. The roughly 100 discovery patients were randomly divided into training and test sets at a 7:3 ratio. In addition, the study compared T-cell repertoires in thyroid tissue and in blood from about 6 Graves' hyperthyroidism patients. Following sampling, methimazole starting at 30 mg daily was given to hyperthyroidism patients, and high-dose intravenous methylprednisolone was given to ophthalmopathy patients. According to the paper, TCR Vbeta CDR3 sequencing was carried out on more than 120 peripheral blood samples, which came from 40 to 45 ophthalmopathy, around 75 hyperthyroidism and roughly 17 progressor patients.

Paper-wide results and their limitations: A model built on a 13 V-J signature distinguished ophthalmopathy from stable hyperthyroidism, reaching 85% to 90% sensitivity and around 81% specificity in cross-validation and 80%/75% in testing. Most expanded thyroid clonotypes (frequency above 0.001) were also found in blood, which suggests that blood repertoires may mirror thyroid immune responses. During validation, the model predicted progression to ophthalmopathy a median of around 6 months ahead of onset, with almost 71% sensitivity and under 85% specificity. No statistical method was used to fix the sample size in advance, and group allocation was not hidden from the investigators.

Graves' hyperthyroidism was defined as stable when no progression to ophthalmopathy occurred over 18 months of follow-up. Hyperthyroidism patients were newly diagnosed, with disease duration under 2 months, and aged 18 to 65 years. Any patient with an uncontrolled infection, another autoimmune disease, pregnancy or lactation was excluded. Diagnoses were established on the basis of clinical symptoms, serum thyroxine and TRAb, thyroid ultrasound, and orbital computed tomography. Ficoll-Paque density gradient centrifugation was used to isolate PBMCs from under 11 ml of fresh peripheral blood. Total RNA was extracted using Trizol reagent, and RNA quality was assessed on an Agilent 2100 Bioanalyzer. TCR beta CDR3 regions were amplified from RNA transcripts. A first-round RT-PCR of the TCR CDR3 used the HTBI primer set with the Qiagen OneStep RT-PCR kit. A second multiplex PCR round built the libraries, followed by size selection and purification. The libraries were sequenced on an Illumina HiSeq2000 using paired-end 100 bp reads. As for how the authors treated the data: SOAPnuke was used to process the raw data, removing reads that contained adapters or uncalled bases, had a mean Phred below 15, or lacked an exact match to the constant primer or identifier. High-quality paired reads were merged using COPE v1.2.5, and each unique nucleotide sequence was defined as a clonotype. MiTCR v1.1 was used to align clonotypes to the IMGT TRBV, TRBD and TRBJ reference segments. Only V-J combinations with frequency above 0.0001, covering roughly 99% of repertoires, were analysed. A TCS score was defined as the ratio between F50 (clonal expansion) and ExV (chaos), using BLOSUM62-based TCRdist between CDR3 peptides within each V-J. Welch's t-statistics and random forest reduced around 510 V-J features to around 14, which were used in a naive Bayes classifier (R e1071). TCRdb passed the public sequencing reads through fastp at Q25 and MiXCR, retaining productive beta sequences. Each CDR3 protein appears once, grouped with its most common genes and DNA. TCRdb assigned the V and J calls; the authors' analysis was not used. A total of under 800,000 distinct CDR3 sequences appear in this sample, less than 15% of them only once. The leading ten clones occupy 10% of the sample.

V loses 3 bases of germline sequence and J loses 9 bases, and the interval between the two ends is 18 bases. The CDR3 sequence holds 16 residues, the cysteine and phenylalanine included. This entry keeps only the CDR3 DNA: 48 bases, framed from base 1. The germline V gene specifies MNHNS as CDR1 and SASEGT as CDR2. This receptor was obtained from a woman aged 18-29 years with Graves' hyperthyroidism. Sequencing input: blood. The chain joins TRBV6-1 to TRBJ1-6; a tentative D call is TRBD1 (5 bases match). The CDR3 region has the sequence CASSEGRWGWASPLHF. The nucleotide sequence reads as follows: TGTGCCAGCAGTGAGGGCCGATGGGGGTGGGCTTCACCCCTCCACTTT.